This is a list of T cell receptor beta chains from one sample in a study of graft-versus-host responses after intestinal transplantation. Some clones are missing from TCRdb's copy, which holds only in-frame ones; the method was immunoSEQ multiplex PCR. The repertoire holds some 130,000 clones, with about 93% as singletons. These receptors' targets are unknown. This specimen consisted of unstimulated CD4+ T cells sorted from spleen or lymph node cells, obtained before intestinal transplant. These TCRs come from a human donor who received an intestinal transplant. Both conserved end residues are part of each CDR3. The order of the fields is D gene, V gene, CDR3 length, clone size, J gene, CDR3 DNA, CDR3 protein. The D gene is left open where the match is weak. Not all rows give a size; the values are once, few, many and, for expanded clones, a class.

TRBD1	TRBV18	15	NA	TRBJ2-5	TGTGCCAGCTCACCACAGGGGGCCGGCCAAGAGACCCAGTACTTC	CASSPQGAGQETQYF
TRBD2	TRBV4-2	19	NA	TRBJ2-1	TGTGCCAGCAGCCAAAGAGGGCTAGCGGGAGGTAGTAGTATTGATGAGCAGTTCTTC	CASSQRGLAGGSSIDEQFF
NA	TRBV27	13	NA	TRBJ2-7	TGTGCCAGCAGGATCTCGGGAACCTACGAGCAGTACTTC	CASRISGTYEQYF
NA	TRBV29-1	16	NA	TRBJ2-1	TGCAGCGTTGAAAGTGTAGAAGTTAACTCCTACAATGAGCAGTTCTTC	CSVESVEVNSYNEQFF
NA	TRBV5-6	17	NA	TRBJ2-7	TGTGCCAGCAGCTTGTACAGTGGTTGGGCCGGTGCTTGGGAGCAGTACTTC	CASSLYSGWAGAWEQYF
TRBD2	TRBV2	13	NA	TRBJ2-3	TGTGCCAAGGCTAGCGGGAGAGAGGGTACGCAGTATTTT	CAKASGREGTQYF
NA	TRBV7-6	17	NA	TRBJ2-7	TGTGCCAGCAGCTTAGGAGTCCGAAGTACGGGGCACTACGAGCAGTACTTC	CASSLGVRSTGHYEQYF
NA	TRBV10-1	16	NA	TRBJ2-7	TGCGCCAGCAGTGCTGAGGGAAGGCCCCCTTACTACGAGCAGTACTTC	CASSAEGRPPYYEQYF
TRBD2	TRBV6-5	14	NA	TRBJ2-1	TGTGCCAGCAGTTCACTAGCGGGACGAGGTGAGCAGTTCTTC	CASSSLAGRGEQFF
NA	TRBV6-4	16	NA	TRBJ2-2	TGTGCCAGCAGTCCTAGGGGGACACCGAACACCGGGGAGCTGTTTTTT	CASSPRGTPNTGELFF
NA	TRBV6-1	18	NA	TRBJ1-5	TGTGCCAGCAGTGATCGGTGGGGGGCAGGAGGGATATTCCGGCCCCAGCATTTT	CASSDRWGAGGIFRPQHF
TRBD2	TRBV9	14	NA	TRBJ2-7	TGTGCCAGCAGCGCCGGGACTACCCCCTACGAGCAGTACTTC	CASSAGTTPYEQYF
TRBD1	TRBV28	14	NA	TRBJ2-7	TGTGCCAGCAGTCCAGGGGGCAGTACCTACGAGCAGTACTTC	CASSPGGSTYEQYF
TRBD2	TRBV7-3	16	NA	TRBJ2-1	TGTGCCAGCAGCCCCGGGGGGACTAGCGGGAGAAATGAGCAGTTCTTC	CASSPGGTSGRNEQFF
NA	TRBV28	16	NA	TRBJ1-5	TGTGCCAGCAGTTCCGAGCGGGGATTTAAGTCTCAGCCCCAGCATTTT	CASSSERGFKSQPQHF
NA	TRBV5-5	15	NA	TRBJ2-3	TGTGCCAGCAGCTTGGGACGGCAGGGCACAGATACGCAGTATTTT	CASSLGRQGTDTQYF
TRBD1	TRBV18	14	NA	TRBJ2-3	TGTGCCAGCTCACCACGGACAGGGACAGATACGCAGTATTTT	CASSPRTGTDTQYF
NA	TRBV27	13	NA	TRBJ2-7	TGTGCCAGCAGTTTATCGATAGAGAGCAGGAGGTACTTC	CASSLSIESRRYF
TRBD2	TRBV14	15	NA	TRBJ2-7	TGTGCCAGCAGTCGACTAGCGGGCAGAAGGAACGAGCAGTACTTC	CASSRLAGRRNEQYF
TRBD1	TRBV27	16	NA	TRBJ1-2	TGTGCCAGCAGTTTGCGAGGGGACAGGAATAACTATGGCTACACCTTC	CASSLRGDRNNYGYTF
TRBD2	TRBV5-1	16	once	TRBJ2-5	TGCGCCAGCAGCTTGGAGACTAGCGGGAAGGGGGAGACCCAGTACTTC	CASSLETSGKGETQYF
TRBD1	TRBV6-6	16	NA	TRBJ1-5	TGTGCCAGCAGTCGCGACAGGGGGTATAGCAATCAGCCCCAGCATTTT	CASSRDRGYSNQPQHF
NA	TRBV5-1	13	NA	TRBJ1-1	TGCGCCAGCAGCTTGGGGGCGGACACTGAAGCTTTCTTT	CASSLGADTEAFF
NA	TRBV7-8	16	NA	TRBJ2-7	TGTGCCAGCAGCTTACGACCCGGCCAAGTTTCCTACGAGCAGTACTTC	CASSLRPGQVSYEQYF
TRBD1	TRBV19	16	NA	TRBJ2-2	TGTGCCAGTAAATCGGGACAGCTTACGGGGACCGGGGAGCTGTTTTTT	CASKSGQLTGTGELFF